These T cell receptor beta chains were read from a single sample in a study of radiotherapy plus CTLA-4 blockade in lung cancer. Only in-frame clones appear in the TCRdb table, and some are missing; sequencing was by immunoSEQ multiplex PCR. The table lists more than 90,000 clones, roughly 80% of them singletons, with 20% to 30% in the top ten. Sequenced material: peripheral blood, taken from a patient treated with radiotherapy plus ipilimumab. The source of these receptors is a human donor with non-small cell lung cancer that progressed on radiotherapy plus ipilimumab. The CDR3 runs from the conserved cysteine through the conserved F or W.

V,J,CDR3
TRBV5-5,TRBJ1-5,CASSLEFGGQPQHF
TRBV20-1,TRBJ2-1,CSARQDNEQFF
TRBV29-1,TRBJ2-3,CSVGTSGFTDTQYF
TRBV28,TRBJ1-2,CASSYYGYTF
TRBV10-2,TRBJ2-7,CASSASSYEQYF
TRBV6-6,TRBJ1-2,CASSYSAGVGYTF
TRBV2,TRBJ1-3,CASSENSAGNTIYF
TRBV19,TRBJ2-7,CASSITPSYEQYF
TRBV6-1,TRBJ2-3,CASSLGLAGTDTQYF
TRBV7-3,TRBJ2-3,CASSFPGTDTQYF
TRBV29-1,TRBJ2-3,CSVEAGTDTQYF
TRBV11-2,TRBJ2-3,CASSLDSDTTDTQYF
TRBV30,TRBJ2-4,CAWSGELKGQGAKNIQYF
TRBV19,TRBJ2-7,CASSETGVSYEQYF
TRBV7-2,TRBJ1-4,CASSRGWANEKLFF
TRBV5-1,TRBJ2-1,CASSLGGRRGDNEQFF